One sample yielded the 23 T cell receptor beta chains listed below, sequenced in a study of blood T cell repertoires in COVID-19. Sequencing was performed with immunoSEQ multiplex PCR; in TCRdb, only in-frame clones are kept and a portion is missing. The sample carries about 300,000 clones, roughly 87% recorded once. The sequenced sample was peripheral blood. The source of these receptors is a man aged 18 to 30 with active or convalescent COVID-19.

The rearrangement joins TRBV9 to TRBJ2-5; 10 bases are a match to TRBD1. The ends lost 4 bases at V and 5 bases at J; junction bases unmatched: 8. Germline assignment: CDR1 SGDLS and CDR2 YYNGEE. CDR3 size: 15 residues. The DNA of the CDR3 is TGTGCCAGCAGCCCGGGGACAGGGGTAAGGGAGACCCAGTACTTC. It translates to CASSPGTGVRETQYF.

The chain recombines TRBV5-6 with TRBJ1-2, with TRBD1 matching over 12 bases. J gave up 9 bases and V 1 base, and 7 bases lay outside the gene matches. Germline V gene lookup returns CDR1 SGHDT and CDR2 YYEEEE. The CDR3 sequence is 15 residues long. The CDR3 bases are TGTGCCAGCAGCTTGCGAGGGACAGGGGGCGCTCGCTACACCTTC. It encodes CASSLRGTGGARYTF.

The genes are TRBV14 and TRBJ1-2, with a weak D call TRBD1 (5 bases). CDR1 is SGHDN and CDR2 is FVKESK in the germline V gene. This CDR3 contains 15 residues. Trimming took 1 base from V and 4 from J, leaving 13 bases between them. The CDR3 loop is CASSQVASGSYGYTF. In DNA, the CDR3 is TGTGCCAGCAGCCAAGTTGCGTCAGGGTCCTATGGCTACACCTTC.

The V and J genes are TRBV6-1 and TRBJ1-4, with 12 bases fitting TRBD1. In germline, CDR1 is MNHNS, CDR2 SASEGT. CDR3 length: 18 residues. V lost 2 bases, J lost 7 bases, and 11 bases stayed unmatched. The CDR3: CASSERGDRGRLSEKLFF. DNA of the CDR3: TGTGCCAGCAGTGAACGGGGGGACAGGGGGCGCTTGAGTGAAAAACTGTTTTTT.

This chain connects TRBV4-1 to TRBJ1-6; D not resolved. The CDR3 has 13 residues. V dropped 1 base and J dropped 8 bases, with 6 bases sitting between them. Looked up from germline, CDR1 is MGHRA and CDR2 is YSYEKL. CDR3 sequence: CASSQVADSPLHF. In DNA form, the CDR3 reads TGCGCCAGCAGCCAAGTTGCGGATTCACCCCTCCACTTT.

The chain recombines TRBV6-2 or TRBV6-3 with TRBJ2-3; 10 bases fit TRBD2. Trimming removed 2 bases from V and 3 bases from J; junction bases left unmatched: 11. Germline V gene data show CDR1 as MNHEY and CDR2 as SVGEGT. This CDR3 has 18 amino acids. CDR3 sequence (DNA): TGTGCCAGCAGTTACGGAGGGAGCGGGGGGGCCCTTACAGATACGCAGTATTTT. Translated: CASSYGGSGGALTDTQYF.

The chain combines TRBV27 with TRBJ2-1; maybe TRBD2 (6 bases). V lost 6 bases and J lost 0, with 12 bases in between. CDR1 and CDR2 (germline): MNHEY, SMNVEV (reference sequence). The length of the CDR3 is 15 residues. DNA for the CDR3: TGTGCCAGCAGGCGGGGCTCTTCCTCCTACAATGAGCAGTTCTTC. Its translation is CASRRGSSSYNEQFF.

The CDR3 reads CAPPVLNEQFF. The CDR3 nucleotides read TGTGCCCCCCCTGTTCTCAATGAGCAGTTCTTC. This chain connects TRBV19 to TRBJ2-1, with D hard to call. The CDR3 contains 11 residues. The ends were cut back, 11 bases at V and 6 bases at J, with 11 bases in the middle. The germline gives CDR1 LNHDA, CDR2 SQIVND (reference sequence).

J is TRBJ1-2 and V is TRBV9; 7 bases agree with TRBD1. Unmatched junction bases numbered 4, after V lost 4 bases and J lost 4 bases. The CDR3 has 13 amino acids. Germline V lookup: CDR1 SGDLS, CDR2 YYNGEE. CDR3 residues: CASSQGVGYGYTF. CDR3 nucleotides: TGTGCCAGCAGCCAGGGGGTTGGCTATGGCTACACCTTC.

This clone was counted a single time. The chain joins TRBV6-5 to TRBJ1-2; 7 positions agree with TRBD1. CDR3 length: 15 amino acids. The ends lost 8 bases at V and 8 bases at J; junction bases unmatched: 17. Germline V CDR1 and CDR2: MNHEY, SVGAGI. CDR3: CASGIIPGQRSGYTF. The CDR3 DNA reads as TGTGCCAGCGGAATCATACCGGGACAGAGGTCGGGCTACACCTTC.

The V gene is TRBV28, the J gene TRBJ1-5; D is undetermined. V lost 5 bases, J lost 1 base, and 18 bases lay in between. This CDR3 spans 17 amino acids. Germline assignment: CDR1 MDHEN and CDR2 SYDVKM. CDR3 in amino acids: CASSPLSRVASNQPQHF. CDR3 DNA sequence: TGTGCCAGCAGTCCACTGTCGCGCGTAGCGAGCAATCAGCCCCAGCATTTT.

The chain employs TRBV5-1 and TRBJ2-5; D perhaps matches TRBD1 (6 bases). The CDR3 consists of 14 residues. Germline lookup yields CDR1 SGHRS and CDR2 YFSETQ. The V and J ends lost 4 bases and 1 base respectively, with 11 bases between them. The CDR3 loop is CASSPGQPQETQYF. The CDR3 region has the DNA TGCGCCAGCAGCCCCGGACAGCCCCAAGAGACCCAGTACTTC.

This chain joins TRBV6-6 and TRBJ2-1; tentative D call: TRBD2 (5 bases). CDR3 length: 17 amino acids. Trimming took off 6 bases at V and 4 bases at J, with 22 bases between the two ends. Germline lookup yields CDR1 MNHNY and CDR2 SVGAGI (reference sequence). DNA of the CDR3: TGTGCCAGCAGCCGAAACTCTCGGGGATCGGGGTACAATGAGCAGTTCTTC. Amino acids: CASSRNSRGSGYNEQFF.

This sequence joins TRBV27 and TRBJ1-4; possibly TRBD1 for D (6 bases). V shed 6 bases and J shed 5 bases, with 10 bases lying between them. CDR3 length equals 13 residues. Germline V gene lookup returns CDR1 MNHEY and CDR2 SMNVEV (reference sequence). This CDR3 is CASSRQGNEKLFF. The CDR3 coding sequence is TGTGCCAGCAGCCGTCAGGGGAATGAAAAACTGTTTTTT.

The chain recombines TRBV7-9 with TRBJ1-2; a possible D gene is TRBD1 (5 bases). The germline gives CDR1 SEHNR, CDR2 FQNEAQ (reference sequence). Trimming pared 11 bases from V and 6 bases from J, leaving 19 bases between. This CDR3 is 13 amino acids long. The CDR3 region has the DNA TGTGCCGGTCGCGGGGGAGGGTCACATGGCTACACCTTC. This translates into CAGRGGGSHGYTF.

The chain recombines TRBV28 with TRBJ2-5; D is ambiguous. Per the germline V gene, CDR1 is MDHEN and CDR2 is SYDVKM. This CDR3 region has 11 residues. The V end lost 2 bases, the J end lost 9 bases, and 7 bases lay between the germline ends. The CDR3 DNA sequence: TGTGCCAGCAGTTTAGACACTGCCCAGTACTTC. Protein sequence: CASSLDTAQYF.

The chain recombines TRBV6-2 or TRBV6-3 with TRBJ2-3, with D hard to call. Germline assignment: CDR1 MNHEY and CDR2 SVGEGT. V was trimmed by 6 bases and J by 4 bases, leaving 14 bases between them. CDR3 size: 14 residues. The CDR3 region is CASSSGQYSDTQYF. In DNA form, the CDR3 reads TGTGCCAGCAGCAGTGGGCAATATTCAGATACGCAGTATTTT.

The genes are TRBV24-1 and TRBJ1-3; 9 bases align to TRBD1. Germline values: CDR1 KGHDR, CDR2 SFDVKD. The CDR3 runs 15 residues. With V trimmed by 9 bases and J by 4 bases, 9 bases remained unmatched. DNA of the CDR3: TGTGCCACCCCGCTCTACAGGGGGCCAGGAAACACCATATATTTT. Amino acids: CATPLYRGPGNTIYF.

The chain links TRBV20-1 to TRBJ1-4; weak D call: TRBD1 (5 bases). This CDR3 has 12 amino acids. CDR1 and CDR2 from the germline V gene are DFQATT and SNEGSKA (reference sequence). V shed 3 bases and J shed 13 bases, with 15 bases lying between them. The CDR3 sequence is CSASEVGRGLFF. Here the CDR3 DNA reads TGCAGTGCTAGTGAGGTGGGGCGCGGACTGTTTTTT.

This chain joins TRBV27 and TRBJ2-7; TRBD1 matches 7 bases. This CDR3 comprises 13 residues. The V gene end was trimmed by 3 bases and the J gene end by 3 bases; junction bases not matched to a gene: 2. The germline V gene encodes CDR1 MNHEY and CDR2 SMNVEV (reference sequence). Here the CDR3 DNA reads TGTGCCAGCAGTTTCGGGACAGACTACGAGCAGTACTTC. Protein sequence: CASSFGTDYEQYF.

This clone was seen more than once but under ten times. The chain joins TRBV2 to TRBJ1-3; a possible D gene is TRBD1 (6 bases). This CDR3 comprises 16 residues. Trimming took 4 bases from V and 2 from J, leaving 15 bases between them. Germline CDR1 is SNHLY and CDR2 is FYNNEI. The CDR3: CASSGPGTRAGNTIYF. The CDR3 DNA reads TGTGCCAGCAGTGGCCCGGGGACACGCGCTGGAAACACCATATATTTT.

This clone was seen a few times. This chain connects TRBV6-2 or TRBV6-3 to TRBJ2-2; 10 bases are shared with TRBD1. The germline CDR1 and CDR2 sequences are MNHEY and SVGEGT. V was clipped by 4 bases and J by 0 bases; unmatched bases: 5. The CDR3 is 17 amino acids. The DNA for the CDR3 is TGTGCCAGCAGTTGGGACAGGGGAAACTCGAACACCGGGGAGCTGTTTTTT. Translating gives CASSWDRGNSNTGELFF.

The rearrangement uses TRBV27 and TRBJ1-2, with 8 bases matching TRBD1. V trimming: 5 bases; J trimming: 7 bases; junction bases outside the gene matches: 9. CDR3 size: 14 residues. CDR1 MNHEY and CDR2 SMNVEV come from the germline V gene (reference sequence). This CDR3 is CASSIDRTGLGYTF. In DNA form, the CDR3 reads TGTGCCAGCAGTATAGACCGGACAGGGCTTGGCTACACCTTC.